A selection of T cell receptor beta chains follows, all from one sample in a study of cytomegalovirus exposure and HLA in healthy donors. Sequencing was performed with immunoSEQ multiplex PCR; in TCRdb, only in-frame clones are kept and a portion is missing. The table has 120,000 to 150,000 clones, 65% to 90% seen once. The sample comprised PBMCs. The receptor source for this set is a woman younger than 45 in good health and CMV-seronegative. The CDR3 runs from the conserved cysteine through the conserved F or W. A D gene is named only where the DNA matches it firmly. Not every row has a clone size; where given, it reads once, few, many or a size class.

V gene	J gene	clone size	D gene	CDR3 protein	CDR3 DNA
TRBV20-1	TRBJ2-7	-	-	CSGGGTYEQYF	TGCAGTGGTGGCGGCACCTACGAGCAGTACTTC
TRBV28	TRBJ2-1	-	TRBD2	CASSPLPASGTPRFF	TGTGCCAGCAGTCCCCTCCCGGCTAGCGGGACTCCTCGGTTCTTC
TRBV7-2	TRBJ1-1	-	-	CASSPTVGGTEAFF	TGTGCCAGCAGCCCAACCGTGGGGGGCACTGAAGCTTTCTTT
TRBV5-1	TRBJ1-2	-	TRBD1	CASSGRGDYGYTF	TGCGCCAGCAGTGGCAGGGGGGACTATGGCTACACCTTC
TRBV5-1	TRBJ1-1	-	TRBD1	CASSWGTGVGTEAFF	TGCGCCAGCAGCTGGGGGACAGGGGTAGGGACTGAAGCTTTCTTT
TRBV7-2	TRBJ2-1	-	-	CASSLLRVVSYNEQFF	TGTGCCAGCAGCTTATTGCGGGTAGTTTCGTACAATGAGCAGTTCTTC
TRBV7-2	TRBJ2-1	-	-	CASSLGPAGYNEQFF	TGTGCCAGCAGCTTAGGACCCGCGGGTTACAATGAGCAGTTCTTC
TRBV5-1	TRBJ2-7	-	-	CASSLGAPYEQYF	TGCGCCAGCAGCTTGGGTGCGCCCTACGAGCAGTACTTC
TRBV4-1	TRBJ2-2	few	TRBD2	CASSDAGGRHTGELFF	TGCGCCAGCAGTGATGCGGGGGGGCGTCACACCGGGGAGCTGTTTTTT
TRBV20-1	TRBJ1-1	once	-	CSARGGTEAFF	TGCAGTGCTAGAGGAGGGACTGAAGCTTTCTTT
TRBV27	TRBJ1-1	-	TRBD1	CASSSTGQGKTFF	TGTGCCAGCAGTTCGACCGGACAGGGAAAAACTTTCTTT
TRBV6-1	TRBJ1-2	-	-	CAYGSVYGYTF	TGTGCTTACGGGTCGGTCTATGGCTACACCTTC
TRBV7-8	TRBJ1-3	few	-	CASSIGPTSGSTIYF	TGTGCCAGCAGCATTGGACCCACTTCGGGGAGCACCATATATTTT
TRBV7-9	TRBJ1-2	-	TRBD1	CSSSHRQGDYTF	TGTTCCAGCAGCCACAGACAGGGGGACTACACCTTC
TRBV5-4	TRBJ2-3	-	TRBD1	CASSPLVGGRTDTQYF	TGTGCCAGCAGTCCTCTAGTAGGGGGCCGCACAGATACGCAGTATTTT
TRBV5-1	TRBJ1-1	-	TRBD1	CASSLTGGPNTEAFF	TGCGCCAGCAGCTTGACAGGGGGCCCGAACACTGAAGCTTTCTTT
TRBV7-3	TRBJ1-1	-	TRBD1	CASSGDRGAEAFF	TGTGCCAGCAGCGGGGACAGGGGGGCTGAAGCTTTCTTT
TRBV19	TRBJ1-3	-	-	CASRRGGSGNTIYF	TGTGCCAGTAGGAGAGGGGGTTCTGGAAACACCATATATTTT
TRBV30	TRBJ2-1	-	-	CAWNWVAGNEQFF	TGTGCCTGGAATTGGGTCGCGGGGAATGAGCAGTTCTTC
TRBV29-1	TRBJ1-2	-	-	CSVEQGAGVGYTF	TGCAGCGTTGAGCAAGGGGCTGGGGTTGGCTACACCTTC
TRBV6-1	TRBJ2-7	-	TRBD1	CASRRTGGGNEQYF	TGTGCCAGCAGGCGGACAGGGGGCGGGAACGAGCAGTACTTC
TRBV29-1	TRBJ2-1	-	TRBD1	CSWGQGSHEQFF	TGCAGCTGGGGACAGGGGAGCCATGAGCAGTTCTTC
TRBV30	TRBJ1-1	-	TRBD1	CAWSPNRGNTEAFF	TGTGCCTGGAGCCCGAACAGGGGGAACACTGAAGCTTTCTTT
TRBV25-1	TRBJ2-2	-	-	CASSAGQNTGELFF	TGTGCCAGCAGTGCCGGACAGAACACCGGGGAGCTGTTTTTT
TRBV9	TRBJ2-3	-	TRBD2	CASSVDLAGRGYF	TGTGCCAGCAGCGTAGACCTAGCGGGACGGGGGTATTTT
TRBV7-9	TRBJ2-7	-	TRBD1	CASSLVGQGLYEQYF	TGTGCCAGCAGCTTAGTTGGACAGGGGCTCTACGAGCAGTACTTC
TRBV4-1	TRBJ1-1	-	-	CASSQDDRSSTEAFF	TGCGCCAGCAGCCAAGATGACAGATCGAGCACTGAAGCTTTCTTT
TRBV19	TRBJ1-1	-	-	CATSGVTQAFF	TGTGCCACTTCCGGGGTAACGCAAGCTTTCTTT
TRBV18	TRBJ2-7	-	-	CASSPAASYEQYF	TGTGCCAGCTCACCGGCGGCCTCCTACGAGCAGTACTTC
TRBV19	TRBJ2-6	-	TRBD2	CASLPPGLAGGPSFSGANVLTF	TGTGCCAGCCTTCCCCCGGGACTAGCGGGAGGGCCCTCTTTTTCTGGGGCCAACGTCCTGACTTTC
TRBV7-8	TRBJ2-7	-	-	CASSLVPVLYEQYF	TGTGCCAGCAGCTTAGTGCCGGTGCTCTACGAGCAGTACTTC
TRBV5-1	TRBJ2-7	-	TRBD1	CASSLDRGNLYEQYF	TGCGCCAGCAGCTTGGACAGGGGCAATCTCTACGAGCAGTACTTC
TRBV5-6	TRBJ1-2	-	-	CASSSLSMTANYGYTF	TGTGCCAGCAGCTCTCTTTCAATGACAGCTAACTATGGCTACACCTTC
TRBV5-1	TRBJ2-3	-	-	CASSPNLGLPEDTQYF	TGCGCCAGCAGCCCCAATCTAGGCCTCCCCGAGGATACGCAGTATTTT